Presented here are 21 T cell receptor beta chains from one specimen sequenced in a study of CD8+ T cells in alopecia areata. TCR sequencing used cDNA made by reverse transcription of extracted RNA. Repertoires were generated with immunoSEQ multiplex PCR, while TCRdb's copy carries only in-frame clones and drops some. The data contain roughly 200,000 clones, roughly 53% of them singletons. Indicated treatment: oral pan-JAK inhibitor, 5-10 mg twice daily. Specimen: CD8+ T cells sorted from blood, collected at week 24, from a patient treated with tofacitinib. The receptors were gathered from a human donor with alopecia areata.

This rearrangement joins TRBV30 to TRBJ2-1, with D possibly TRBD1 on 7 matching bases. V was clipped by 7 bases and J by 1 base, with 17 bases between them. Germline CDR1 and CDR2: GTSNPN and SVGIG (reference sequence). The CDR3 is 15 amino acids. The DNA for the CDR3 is TGTGCCTCCTCGACAGGGAGGTTATCCTACAATGAGCAGTTCTTC. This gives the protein CASSTGRLSYNEQFF. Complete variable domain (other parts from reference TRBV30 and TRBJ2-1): SQTIHQWPATLVQPVGSPLSLECTVEGTSNPNLYWYRQAAGRGLQLLFYSVGIGQISSEVPQNLSASRPQDRQFILSSKKLLLSDSGFYLCASSTGRLSYNEQFFGPGTRLTVL.

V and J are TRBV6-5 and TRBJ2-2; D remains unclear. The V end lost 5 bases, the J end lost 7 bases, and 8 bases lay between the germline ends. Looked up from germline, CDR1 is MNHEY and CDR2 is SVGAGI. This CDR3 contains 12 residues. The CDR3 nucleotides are TGTGCCAGCAGTCCCGCAAACGGGGAGCTGTTTTTT. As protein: CASSPANGELFF.

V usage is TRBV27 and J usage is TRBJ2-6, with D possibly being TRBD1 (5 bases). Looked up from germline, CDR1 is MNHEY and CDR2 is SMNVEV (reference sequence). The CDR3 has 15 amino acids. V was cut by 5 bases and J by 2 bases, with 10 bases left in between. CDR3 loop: CASSHQGTGANVLTF. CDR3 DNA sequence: TGTGCCAGCAGTCACCAGGGCACTGGGGCCAACGTCCTGACTTTC.

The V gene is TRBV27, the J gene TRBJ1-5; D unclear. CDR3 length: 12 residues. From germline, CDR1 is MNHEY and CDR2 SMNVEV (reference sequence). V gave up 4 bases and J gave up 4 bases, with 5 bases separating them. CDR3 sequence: CASSSINQPQHF. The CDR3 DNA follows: TGTGCCAGCAGTTCCATAAATCAGCCCCAGCATTTT.

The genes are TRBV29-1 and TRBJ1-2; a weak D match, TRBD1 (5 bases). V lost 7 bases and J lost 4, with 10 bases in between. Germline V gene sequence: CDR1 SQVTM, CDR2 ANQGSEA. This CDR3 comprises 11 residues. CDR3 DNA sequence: TGCAGCGCCCCAGGGTCCTATGGCTACACCTTC. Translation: CSAPGSYGYTF.

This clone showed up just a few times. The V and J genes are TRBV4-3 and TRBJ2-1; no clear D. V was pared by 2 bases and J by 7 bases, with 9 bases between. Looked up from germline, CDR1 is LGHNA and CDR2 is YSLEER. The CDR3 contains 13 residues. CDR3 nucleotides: TGCGCCAGCAGCCAATCCGTTCTGAATGAGCAGTTCTTC. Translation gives CASSQSVLNEQFF.

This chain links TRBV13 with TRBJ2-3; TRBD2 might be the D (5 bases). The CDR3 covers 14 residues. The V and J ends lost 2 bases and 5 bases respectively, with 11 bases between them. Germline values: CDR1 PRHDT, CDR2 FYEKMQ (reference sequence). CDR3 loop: CASSLTGFKDTQYF. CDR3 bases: TGTGCCAGCAGCTTAACGGGGTTTAAAGATACGCAGTATTTT.

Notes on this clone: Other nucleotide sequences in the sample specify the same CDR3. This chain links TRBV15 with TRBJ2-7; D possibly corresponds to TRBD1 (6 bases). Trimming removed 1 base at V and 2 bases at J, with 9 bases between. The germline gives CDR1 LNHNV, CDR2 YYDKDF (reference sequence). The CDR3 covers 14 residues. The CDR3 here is CATSRGTGTYEQYF. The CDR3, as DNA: TGTGCCACCAGCAGAGGTACAGGGACCTACGAGCAGTACTTC.

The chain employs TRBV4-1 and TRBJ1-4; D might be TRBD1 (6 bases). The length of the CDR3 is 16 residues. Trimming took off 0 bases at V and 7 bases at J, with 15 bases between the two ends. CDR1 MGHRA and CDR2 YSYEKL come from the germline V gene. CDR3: CASSQDSEGGGEKLFF. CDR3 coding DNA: TGCGCCAGCAGCCAAGATAGTGAGGGGGGAGGTGAAAAACTGTTTTTT.

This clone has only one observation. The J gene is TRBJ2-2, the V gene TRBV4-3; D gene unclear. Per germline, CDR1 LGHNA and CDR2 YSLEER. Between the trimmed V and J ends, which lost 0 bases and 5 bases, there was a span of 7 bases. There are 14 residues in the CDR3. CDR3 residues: CASSQDGGTGELFF. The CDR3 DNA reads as TGCGCCAGCAGCCAAGATGGCGGAACCGGGGAGCTGTTTTTT.

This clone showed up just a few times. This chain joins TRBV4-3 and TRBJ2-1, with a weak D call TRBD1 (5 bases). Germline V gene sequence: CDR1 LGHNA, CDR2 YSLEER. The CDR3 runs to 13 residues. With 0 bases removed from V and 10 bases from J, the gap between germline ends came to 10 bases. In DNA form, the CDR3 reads TGCGCCAGCAGCCAAGATAAGGGGAACGAGCAGTTCTTC. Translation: CASSQDKGNEQFF.

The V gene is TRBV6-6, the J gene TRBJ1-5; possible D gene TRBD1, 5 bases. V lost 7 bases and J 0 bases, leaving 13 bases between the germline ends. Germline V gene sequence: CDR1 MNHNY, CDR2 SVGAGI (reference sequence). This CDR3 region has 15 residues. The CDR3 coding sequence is TGTGCCAGCACCTCGGGACTGTCTAGCAATCAGCCCCAGCATTTT. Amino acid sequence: CASTSGLSSNQPQHF.

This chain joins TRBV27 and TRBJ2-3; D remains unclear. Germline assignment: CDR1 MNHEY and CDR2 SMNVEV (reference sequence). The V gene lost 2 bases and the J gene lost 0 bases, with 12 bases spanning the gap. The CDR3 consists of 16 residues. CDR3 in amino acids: CASSLVFTASTDTQYF. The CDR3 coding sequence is TGTGCCAGCAGTTTAGTCTTTACAGCTAGCACAGATACGCAGTATTTT.

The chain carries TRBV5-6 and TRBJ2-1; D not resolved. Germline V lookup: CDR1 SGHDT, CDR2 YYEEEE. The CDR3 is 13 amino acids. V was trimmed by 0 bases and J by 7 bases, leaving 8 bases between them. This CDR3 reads CASSLGQVNEQFF. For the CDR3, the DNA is TGTGCCAGCAGCTTGGGGCAAGTTAATGAGCAGTTCTTC.

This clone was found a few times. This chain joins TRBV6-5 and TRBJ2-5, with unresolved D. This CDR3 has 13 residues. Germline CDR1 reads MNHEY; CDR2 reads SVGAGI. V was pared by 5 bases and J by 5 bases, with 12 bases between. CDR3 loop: CASSLVEAETQYF. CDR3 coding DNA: TGTGCCAGCAGTCTAGTAGAGGCGGAGACCCAGTACTTC.

In nucleotides, the CDR3 is TGCGCCAGCAGCCCTAGACTACTTCAAGAGACCCAGTACTTC. Amino acid sequence: CASSPRLLQETQYF. The chain recombines TRBV4-1 with TRBJ2-5, with a tentative D call TRBD2 (5 bases). Germline V gives CDR1 MGHRA, CDR2 YSYEKL. Trimming left V 4 bases short and J 2 bases short, with 11 bases between. The CDR3 runs 14 residues.

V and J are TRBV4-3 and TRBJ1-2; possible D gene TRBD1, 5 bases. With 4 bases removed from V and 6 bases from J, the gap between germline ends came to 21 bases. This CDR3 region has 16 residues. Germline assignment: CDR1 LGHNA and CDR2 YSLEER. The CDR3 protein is CASSRELKTDKDGYTF. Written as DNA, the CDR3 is TGCGCCAGCAGCCGAGAACTCAAGACAGATAAGGATGGCTACACCTTC.

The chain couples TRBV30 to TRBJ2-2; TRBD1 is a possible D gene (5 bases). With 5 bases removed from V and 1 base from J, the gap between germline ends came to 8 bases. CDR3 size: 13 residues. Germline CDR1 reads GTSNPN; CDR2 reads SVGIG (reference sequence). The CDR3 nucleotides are TGTGCCTGGGAAGGGGAGAACACCGGGGAGCTGTTTTTT. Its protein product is CAWEGENTGELFF.

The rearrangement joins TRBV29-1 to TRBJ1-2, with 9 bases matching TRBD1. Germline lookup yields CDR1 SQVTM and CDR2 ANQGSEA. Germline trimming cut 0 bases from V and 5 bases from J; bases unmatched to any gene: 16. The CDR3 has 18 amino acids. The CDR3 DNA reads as TGCAGCGTTGAAGATCCACCCGGGACAGGGTGGAGATCGTATGGCTACACCTTC. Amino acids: CSVEDPPGTGWRSYGYTF.

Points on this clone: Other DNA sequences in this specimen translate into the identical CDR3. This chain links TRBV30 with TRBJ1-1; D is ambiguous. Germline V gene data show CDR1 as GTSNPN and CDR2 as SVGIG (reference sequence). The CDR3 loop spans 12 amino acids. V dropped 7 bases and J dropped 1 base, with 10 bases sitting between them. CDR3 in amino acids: CASRTGNTEAFF. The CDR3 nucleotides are TGTGCCTCCAGGACGGGGAACACTGAAGCTTTCTTT.

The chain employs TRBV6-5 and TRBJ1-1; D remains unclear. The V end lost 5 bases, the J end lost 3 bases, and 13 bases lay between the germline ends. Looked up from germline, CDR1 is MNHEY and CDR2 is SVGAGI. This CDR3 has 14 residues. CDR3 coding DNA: TGTGCCAGCAGTCAAGTCCCTCCAGACACTGAAGCTTTCTTT. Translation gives CASSQVPPDTEAFF.